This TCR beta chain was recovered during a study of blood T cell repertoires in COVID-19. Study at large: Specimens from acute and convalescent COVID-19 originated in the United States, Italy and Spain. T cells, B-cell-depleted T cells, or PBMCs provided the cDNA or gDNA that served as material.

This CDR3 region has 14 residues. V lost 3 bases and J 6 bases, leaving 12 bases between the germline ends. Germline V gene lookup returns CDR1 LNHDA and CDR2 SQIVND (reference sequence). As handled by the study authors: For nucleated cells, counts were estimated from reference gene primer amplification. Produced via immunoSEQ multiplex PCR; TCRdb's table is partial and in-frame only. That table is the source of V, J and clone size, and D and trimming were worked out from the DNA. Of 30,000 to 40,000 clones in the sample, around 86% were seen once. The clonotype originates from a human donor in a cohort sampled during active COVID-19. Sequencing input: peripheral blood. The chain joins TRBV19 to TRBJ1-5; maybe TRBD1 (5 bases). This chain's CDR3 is CASSIGQGVQPQHF. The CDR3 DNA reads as TGTGCCAGTAGTATCGGGCAGGGTGTTCAGCCCCAGCATTTT.